These 25 T cell receptor beta chains share one sample of origin, sequenced in a study of blood T cell repertoires in COVID-19. Profiled with immunoSEQ multiplex PCR; TCRdb holds only in-frame clones, not every one. The repertoire holds more than 350,000 clones, with around 92% as singletons. The specimen sequenced was peripheral blood. The receptor source for this set is a woman aged 25 to 39 with COVID-19, enrolled during active disease.

This clone was counted between two and nine times. The chain carries TRBV19 and TRBJ1-1; 9 nucleotides align to TRBD1. The CDR3 is 15 residues long. Germline V CDR1 and CDR2: LNHDA, SQIVND (reference sequence). Unmatched junction bases numbered 4, after V lost 2 bases and J lost 3 bases. The CDR3 nucleotides read TGTGCCAGTAGTATAACAGGGGGCGCGGACACTGAAGCTTTCTTT. It codes for CASSITGGADTEAFF.

The chain is built from TRBV7-2 and TRBJ2-5, with D possibly TRBD2 on 6 matching bases. The CDR3 sequence is 15 residues long. CDR1 and CDR2 (germline): SGHTA, FQGNSA. Trimming shortened V by 1 base and J by 5 bases, and 14 bases separated the two germline ends. This CDR3 reads CASSLDAGTGETQYF. CDR3 bases: TGTGCCAGCAGCTTAGACGCGGGGACCGGGGAGACCCAGTACTTC.

V is TRBV11-2 and J is TRBJ1-4; possible D gene TRBD1, 5 bases. CDR3 length: 17 amino acids. Trimming left V 1 base short and J 6 bases short, with 18 bases between. The V gene's germline CDR1 is SGHAT and CDR2 FQNNGV. For the CDR3, the DNA is TGTGCCAGCAGCTTAGGGGTGCTCAGGGCGGGAGATGAAAAACTGTTTTTT. It codes for CASSLGVLRAGDEKLFF. Looking up the rest from reference TRBV11-2 and TRBJ1-4 gives the full variable domain: EAGVAQSPRYKIIEKRQSVAFWCNPISGHATLYWYQQILGQGPKLLIQFQNNGVVDDSQLPKDRFSAERLKGVDSTLKIQPAKLEDSAVYLCASSLGVLRAGDEKLFFGSGTQLSVL.

The chain carries TRBV7-2 and TRBJ2-1; TRBD2 matches 8 bases. After removal of 4 bases from V and 6 bases from J, the junction contained 8 bases not matched to a gene. CDR3 length equals 15 residues. CDR1 and CDR2 from the germline V gene are SGHTA and FQGNSA. The CDR3 DNA sequence: TGTGCCAGCAGCTCAGCTAAGCGGGAGCTCAATGAGCAGTTCTTC. It translates to CASSSAKRELNEQFF.

The chain carries TRBV15 and TRBJ1-3; possible D gene TRBD1, 6 bases. Germline values: CDR1 LNHNV, CDR2 YYDKDF (reference sequence). This CDR3 comprises 16 residues. The ends were cut back, 0 bases at V and 1 base at J, with 10 bases in the middle. CDR3 loop: CATSRDIQGSGNTIYF. The CDR3 DNA reads as TGTGCCACCAGCAGAGATATCCAGGGGTCTGGAAACACCATATATTTT.

CDR3 sequence (DNA): TGTGCCAGTAGTAACTACCGGGGGGGCCGGGCAGATACGCAGTATTTT. It encodes CASSNYRGGRADTQYF. This chain uses TRBV19 with TRBJ2-3; 8 bases align to TRBD2. The germline V gene has CDR1 LNHDA and CDR2 SQIVND (reference sequence). This CDR3 comprises 16 residues. The V segment lost 4 bases and the J segment 4 bases; nucleotides outside the gene matches: 10.

The rearrangement uses TRBV5-1 and TRBJ1-1, with D unclear. V gave up 5 bases and J gave up 0 bases, with 11 bases separating them. The CDR3 loop spans 14 amino acids. The germline CDR1 and CDR2 sequences are SGHRS and YFSETQ. The CDR3 sequence: CASRRSDLNTEAFF. In nucleotides, the CDR3 is TGCGCCAGCAGGCGGTCTGACCTGAACACTGAAGCTTTCTTT.

The gene calls are TRBV7-2 and TRBJ2-7; D might be TRBD1 (7 bases). The CDR3 extends over 13 amino acids. The ends were cut back, 2 bases at V and 7 bases at J, with 12 bases in the middle. Germline CDR1 is SGHTA and CDR2 is FQGNSA. CDR3: CASSLFRGDEQYV. CDR3 nucleotides: TGTGCCAGCAGCTTATTCAGGGGGGATGAGCAGTACGTC.

V and J are TRBV28 and TRBJ1-2; 8 bases are a match to TRBD1. The V segment lost 6 bases and the J segment 6 bases; nucleotides outside the gene matches: 12. The length of the CDR3 is 15 residues. CDR1 and CDR2 (germline): MDHEN, SYDVKM. CDR3 sequence reads: CASSPNRDRRDGYTF. Written as DNA, the CDR3 is TGTGCCAGCAGCCCTAACCGGGACAGGAGGGATGGCTACACCTTC.

The J gene is TRBJ2-7, the V gene TRBV3-1 (or the pseudogene TRBV3-2); D gene unclear. From germline, CDR1 is LGHDT and CDR2 YNNKEL (reference sequence). The CDR3 runs to 14 residues. The V gene lost 0 bases and the J gene lost 8 bases, with 14 bases spanning the gap. DNA of the CDR3: TGTGCCAGCAGCCAAGATATAACCGTTGGCCAGCAGTACTTC. Translating gives CASSQDITVGQQYF.

The rearrangement links TRBV3-1 (or the pseudogene TRBV3-2) to TRBJ1-1; D unresolved. The CDR3 consists of 13 residues. Germline V gene sequence: CDR1 LGHDT, CDR2 YNNKEL (reference sequence). V lost 6 bases and J lost 5, with 13 bases in between. CDR3 amino acids: CASSLSTGTEAFF. CDR3 DNA sequence: TGTGCCAGCAGTCTTTCAACGGGAACTGAAGCTTTCTTT.

The chain carries TRBV5-6 and TRBJ2-3, with D maybe TRBD1 (6 bases). CDR1 is SGHDT, CDR2 YYEEEE, per germline. Deletions cut 2 bases from V and 5 bases from J, with 15 bases between. The CDR3 is 15 residues long. The DNA for the CDR3 is TGTGCCAGCAGCTTATTCACAGGGTTGCAAGATACGCAGTATTTT. Protein product: CASSLFTGLQDTQYF.

Only one count was recorded for this clone. This CDR3 is also generated by other DNA sequences in the sample. The V call is TRBV28, the J call TRBJ1-2; 7 bases agree with TRBD1. This CDR3 has 15 residues. V lost 2 bases and J lost 5; bases outside the gene matches: 8. In germline, CDR1 is MDHEN, CDR2 SYDVKM. The CDR3 nucleotides are TGTGCCAGCAGTTTACCCCAGACAGGGAGGTATGGCTACACCTTC. Translating gives CASSLPQTGRYGYTF.

V and J are TRBV11-2 and TRBJ2-2, with D possibly being TRBD1 (5 bases). CDR3 size: 17 residues. Between the trimmed V and J ends, which lost 5 bases and 0 bases, there was a span of 16 bases. Per germline, CDR1 SGHAT and CDR2 FQNNGV. Written as DNA, the CDR3 is TGTGCCAGCAGCACAGTCCGCGGCAGGGCGAACACCGGGGAGCTGTTTTTT. This sequence encodes CASSTVRGRANTGELFF.

This chain uses TRBV19 with TRBJ1-4; 12 bases match TRBD1. The CDR3 length is 15 residues. Trimming removed 5 bases from V and 8 bases from J; junction bases left unmatched: 6. Germline assignment: CDR1 LNHDA and CDR2 SQIVND (reference sequence). The CDR3 region is CASSPWDRGREKLFF. The CDR3 DNA sequence: TGTGCCAGTAGTCCCTGGGACAGGGGGCGAGAAAAACTGTTTTTT.

The J gene is TRBJ2-7, the V gene TRBV4-2; 9 bases align to TRBD2. Germline V gives CDR1 LGHNA, CDR2 YNFKEQ. The CDR3 extends over 17 amino acids. V gave up 0 bases and J gave up 1 base; unmatched junction bases: 7. The CDR3, as DNA: TGTGCCAGCAGCCAAGACATGCCGCTAGCGGGATCCTACGAGCAGTACTTC. As protein: CASSQDMPLAGSYEQYF.

The chain uses TRBV28 and TRBJ2-5; TRBD1 aligns across 7 bases. The CDR3 runs 18 residues. Unmatched junction bases numbered 16, after V lost 1 base and J lost 5 bases. The germline gives CDR1 MDHEN, CDR2 SYDVKM. CDR3 region: CASSLSQPGRGYRETQYF. The CDR3 DNA reads as TGTGCCAGCAGTTTATCCCAGCCGGGCAGGGGGTATAGGGAGACCCAGTACTTC. Variable domain in full (rest from reference TRBV28 and TRBJ2-5): DVKVTQSSRYLVKRTGEKVFLECVQDMDHENMFWYRQDPGLGLRLIYFSYDVKMKEKGDIPEGYSVSREKKERFSLILESASTNQTSMYLCASSLSQPGRGYRETQYFGPGTRLLVL.

This clone occurred once. This chain connects TRBV5-4 to TRBJ2-5; a weak D match, TRBD2 (6 bases). V was cut by 0 bases and J by 5 bases, with 11 bases left in between. The CDR3 spans 14 residues. Germline CDR1 is SGHNT and CDR2 is YYREEE (reference sequence). The DNA of the CDR3 is TGTGCCAGCAGCTTGGAGGCGGGGCGTGAGACCCAGTACTTC. This sequence encodes CASSLEAGRETQYF.

This clone was recorded only once. This rearrangement joins TRBV6-5 to TRBJ1-1, with TRBD1 as a possible D gene (5 bases). The germline V gene encodes CDR1 MNHEY and CDR2 SVGAGI. Trimming removed 5 bases from V and 5 bases from J, with 15 bases in between. This CDR3 has 14 residues. CDR3 in DNA: TGTGCCAGCAGTCTAAGTGTGGGGGGGACTGAAGCTTTCTTT. This translates into CASSLSVGGTEAFF.

The chain carries TRBV6-5 and TRBJ2-7, with D perhaps TRBD2 (6 bases). CDR1 is MNHEY and CDR2 is SVGAGI in the germline V gene. This CDR3 spans 13 amino acids. V shed 5 bases and J shed 7 bases, with 15 bases lying between them. CDR3 DNA sequence: TGTGCCAGCAGTACCGGACCCCGGGGGGAGCAGTACTTC. Its protein product is CASSTGPRGEQYF.

The chain links TRBV5-1 to TRBJ2-3; 7 nucleotides agree with TRBD1. Germline CDR1 is SGHRS and CDR2 is YFSETQ. Unmatched junction bases numbered 6, after V lost 9 bases and J lost 2 bases. The CDR3 has 13 amino acids. The CDR3 DNA follows: TGCGCCACCCGACAGGGCAACACAGATACGCAGTATTTT. Residues: CATRQGNTDTQYF.

This clone was found a few times. The chain combines TRBV2 with TRBJ2-3, with D possibly matching TRBD1 (6 bases). There are 13 residues in the CDR3. The germline CDR1 and CDR2 sequences are SNHLY and FYNNEI. V lost 4 bases and J 2 bases, leaving 7 bases between the germline ends. CDR3 loop: CASSGDNTDTQYF. CDR3 coding DNA: TGTGCCAGCAGTGGGGACAACACAGATACGCAGTATTTT.

The chain recombines TRBV6-2 or TRBV6-3 with TRBJ2-1, with TRBD1 as a possible D gene (7 bases). CDR3 length equals 16 residues. With 0 bases removed from V and 3 bases from J, the gap between germline ends came to 12 bases. Germline V gives CDR1 MNHEY, CDR2 SVGEGT. CDR3 loop: CASSYSRQGGYNEQFF. CDR3 in DNA: TGTGCCAGCAGTTACTCTCGGCAGGGGGGCTACAATGAGCAGTTCTTC.

The rearrangement joins TRBV7-9 to TRBJ2-4; weak D call: TRBD2 (6 bases). The CDR3 has 15 amino acids. CDR1 and CDR2 (germline): SEHNR, FQNEAQ (reference sequence). V was pared by 5 bases and J by 8 bases, with 19 bases between. The chain's CDR3 is CASSPGLGDGDIQYF. The DNA of the CDR3 is TGTGCCAGCAGCCCGGGACTGGGGGACGGGGACATTCAGTACTTC.

This chain links TRBV27 with TRBJ1-5; possibly TRBD1 for D (5 bases). Germline V gene data show CDR1 as MNHEY and CDR2 as SMNVEV (reference sequence). Deletions cut 4 bases from V and 9 bases from J, with 22 bases between. This CDR3 is built from 16 residues. CDR3 coding DNA: TGTGCCAGCAGTTCATTAGGTTTCAGGGCCAATGCGCCCCAGCATTTT. Protein: CASSSLGFRANAPQHF.